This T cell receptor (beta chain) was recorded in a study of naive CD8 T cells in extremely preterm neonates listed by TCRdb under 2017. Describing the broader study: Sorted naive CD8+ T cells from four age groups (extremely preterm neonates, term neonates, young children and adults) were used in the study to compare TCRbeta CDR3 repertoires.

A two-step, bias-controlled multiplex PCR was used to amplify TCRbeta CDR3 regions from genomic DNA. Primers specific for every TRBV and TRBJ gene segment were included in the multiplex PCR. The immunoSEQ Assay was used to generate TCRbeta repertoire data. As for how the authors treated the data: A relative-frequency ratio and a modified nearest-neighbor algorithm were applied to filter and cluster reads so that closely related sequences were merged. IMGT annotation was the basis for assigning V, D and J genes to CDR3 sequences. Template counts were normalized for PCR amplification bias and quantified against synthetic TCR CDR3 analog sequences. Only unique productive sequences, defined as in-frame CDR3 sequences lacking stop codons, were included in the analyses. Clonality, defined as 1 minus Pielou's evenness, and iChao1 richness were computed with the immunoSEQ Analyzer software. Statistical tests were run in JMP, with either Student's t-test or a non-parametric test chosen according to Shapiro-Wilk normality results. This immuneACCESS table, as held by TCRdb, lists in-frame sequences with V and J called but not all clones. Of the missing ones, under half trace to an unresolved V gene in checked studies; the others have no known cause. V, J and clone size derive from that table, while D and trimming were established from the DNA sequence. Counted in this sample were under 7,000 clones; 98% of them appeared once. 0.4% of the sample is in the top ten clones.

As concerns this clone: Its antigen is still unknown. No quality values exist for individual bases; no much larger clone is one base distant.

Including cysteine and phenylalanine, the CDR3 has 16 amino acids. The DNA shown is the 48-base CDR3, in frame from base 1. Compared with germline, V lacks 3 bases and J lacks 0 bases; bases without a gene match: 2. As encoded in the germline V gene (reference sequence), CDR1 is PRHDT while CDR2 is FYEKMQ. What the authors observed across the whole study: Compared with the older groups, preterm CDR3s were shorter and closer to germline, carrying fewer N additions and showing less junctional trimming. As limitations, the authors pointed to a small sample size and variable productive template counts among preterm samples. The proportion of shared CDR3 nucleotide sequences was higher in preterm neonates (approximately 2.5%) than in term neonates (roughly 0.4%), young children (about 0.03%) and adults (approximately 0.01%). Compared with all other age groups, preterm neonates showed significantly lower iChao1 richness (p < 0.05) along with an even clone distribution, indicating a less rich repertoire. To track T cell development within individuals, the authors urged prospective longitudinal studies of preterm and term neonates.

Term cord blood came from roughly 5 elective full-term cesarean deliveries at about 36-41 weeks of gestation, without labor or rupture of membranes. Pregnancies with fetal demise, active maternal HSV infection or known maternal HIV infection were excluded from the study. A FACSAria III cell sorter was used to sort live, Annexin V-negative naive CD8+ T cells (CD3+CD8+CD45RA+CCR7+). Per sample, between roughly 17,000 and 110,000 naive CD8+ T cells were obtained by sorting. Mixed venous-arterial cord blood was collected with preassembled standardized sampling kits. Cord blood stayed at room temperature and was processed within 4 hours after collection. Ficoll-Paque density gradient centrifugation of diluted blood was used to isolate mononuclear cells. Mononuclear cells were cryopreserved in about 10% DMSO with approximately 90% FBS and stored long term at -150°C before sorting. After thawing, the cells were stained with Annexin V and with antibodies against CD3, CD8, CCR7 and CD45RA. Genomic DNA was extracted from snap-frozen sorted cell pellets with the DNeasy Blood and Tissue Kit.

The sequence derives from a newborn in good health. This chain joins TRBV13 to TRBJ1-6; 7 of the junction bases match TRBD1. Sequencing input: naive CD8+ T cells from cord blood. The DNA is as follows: TGTGCCAGCAGCTTGGCAGGGGGCTCCTATAATTCACCCCTCCACTTT. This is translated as CASSLAGGSYNSPLHF.